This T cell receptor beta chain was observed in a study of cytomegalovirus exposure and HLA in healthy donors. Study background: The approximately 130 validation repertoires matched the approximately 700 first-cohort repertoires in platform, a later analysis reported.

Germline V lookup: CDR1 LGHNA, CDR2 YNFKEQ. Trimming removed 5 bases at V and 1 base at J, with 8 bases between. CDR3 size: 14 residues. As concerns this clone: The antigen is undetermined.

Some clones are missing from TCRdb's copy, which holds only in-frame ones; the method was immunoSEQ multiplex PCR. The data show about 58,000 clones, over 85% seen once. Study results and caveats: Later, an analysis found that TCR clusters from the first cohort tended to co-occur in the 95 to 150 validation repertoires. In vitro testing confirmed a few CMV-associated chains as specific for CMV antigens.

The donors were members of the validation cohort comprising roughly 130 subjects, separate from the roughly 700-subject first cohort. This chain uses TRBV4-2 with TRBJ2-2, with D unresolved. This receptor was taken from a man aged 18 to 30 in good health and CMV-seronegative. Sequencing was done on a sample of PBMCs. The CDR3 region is CASSDDWNTGELFF. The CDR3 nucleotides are TGTGCCAGCAGCGACGACTGGAACACCGGGGAGCTGTTTTTT.